Each of the 21 T cell receptor beta chains below was sequenced from the same sample in a study of T-cell reconstitution after alpha-beta-depleted transplantation in children. This sample's TCRbeta library carried unique molecular identifier barcodes. TCRdb re-called the PCR reads with MiXCR, one entry per CDR3 protein. The sample holds 500,000 or so distinct CDR3 sequences, approximately 10% seen once. This sample comprised PBMCs, mostly from graft donor cells, obtained 180 days after TCRalphabeta/CD19-depleted stem cell transplant. These receptors were obtained from a female patient aged 2-9 years who had a stem cell transplant for aplastic anemia, so the T cells may come from the graft donor.

This clonotype was seen a few times. The rearrangement joins TRBV5-6 to TRBJ1-1; D is possibly TRBD1 (6 bases). V was pared by 1 base and J by 7 bases, with 14 bases between. The CDR3 runs 14 residues. Germline assignment: CDR1 SGHDT and CDR2 YYEEEE. CDR3 in DNA: TGTGCCAGCAGCTTGTATGGGGGGCTCGGTGAAGCTTTCTTT. This gives the protein CASSLYGGLGEAFF.

This chain connects TRBV20-1 to TRBJ2-7; the match to TRBD1 covers 8 bases. The ends lost 6 bases at V and 4 bases at J; junction bases unmatched: 5. Per germline, CDR1 DFQATT and CDR2 SNEGSKA (reference sequence). This CDR3 is 12 amino acids long. CDR3 nucleotide sequence: TGCAGTGCGGACAGGGAAGGGTACGAGCAGTACTTC. Its translation: CSADREGYEQYF.

This clonotype showed up just a few times. CDR3 residues: CASSVGGLETQYF. CDR3 nucleotide sequence: TGTGCCAGCAGCGTGGGGGGGCTCGAGACCCAGTACTTC. This rearrangement joins TRBV9 to TRBJ2-5; D perhaps matches TRBD2 (7 bases). Per germline, CDR1 SGDLS and CDR2 YYNGEE. The CDR3 has 13 residues. V was pared by 2 bases and J by 5 bases, with 10 bases between.

The V and J genes are TRBV27 and TRBJ1-5; tentatively, D is TRBD1 (6 bases). This CDR3 comprises 19 residues. The germline V gene encodes CDR1 MNHEY and CDR2 SMNVEV (reference sequence). V was clipped by 3 bases and J by 0 bases, with 21 bases between them. The CDR3: CASSLGSTGNTHSNQPQHF. The CDR3 DNA is TGTGCCAGCAGTTTGGGTTCAACAGGGAACACCCATAGCAATCAGCCCCAGCATTTT.

This sequence joins TRBV12-3 or TRBV12-4 and TRBJ1-2; possibly TRBD1 for D (6 bases). Trimming pared 8 bases from V and 6 bases from J, leaving 13 bases between. The CDR3 sequence is 12 residues long. The CDR3 region is CASWGGANGYTF. Written as DNA, the CDR3 is TGTGCCAGCTGGGGGGGGGCGAATGGCTACACCTTC.

The chain recombines TRBV15 with TRBJ2-2; 7 bases line up with TRBD2. The trim removed 8 bases at V and 6 bases at J, leaving 3 bases unmatched. Germline V gene data show CDR1 as LNHNV and CDR2 as YYDKDF (reference sequence). The CDR3 runs to 12 residues. The CDR3 loop reads CATQLAPGELFF. The CDR3, as DNA: TGTGCCACCCAACTAGCGCCCGGGGAGCTGTTTTTT.

This clonotype has just a few counts. The chain recombines TRBV12-3 or TRBV12-4 with TRBJ2-2; the match to TRBD2 covers 7 bases. Trimming took 5 bases from V and 6 from J; bases not matched to a gene: 15. The CDR3 is 17 amino acids. The CDR3, as DNA: TGTGCCAGCAGTCTCAAAGGGTGGGAGGGGTTTTCCGGGGAGCTGTTTTTT. Protein product: CASSLKGWEGFSGELFF.

The chain combines TRBV7-8 with TRBJ2-7, with 8 bases identical to TRBD1. The CDR3 has 17 amino acids. Unmatched junction bases numbered 10, after V lost 0 bases and J lost 3 bases. CDR1 is SGHVS, CDR2 FQNEAQ, per germline. For the CDR3, the DNA is TGTGCCAGCAGCTTAGCGGTCGGACAGGGCCCTAGCTACGAGCAGTACGTC. This encodes CASSLAVGQGPSYEQYV.

In this sample, this clonotype turned up a few times. V gene TRBV19 combines with J gene TRBJ2-6; the D is unclear. This CDR3 region has 16 residues. Trimming removed 4 bases from V and 2 bases from J, with 12 bases in between. The V gene's germline CDR1 is LNHDA and CDR2 SQIVND (reference sequence). CDR3 nucleotide sequence: TGTGCCAGTAGTAGTTTGTGGGGAACTGGGGCCAACGTCCTGACTTTC. The encoded protein is CASSSLWGTGANVLTF.

This chain uses TRBV7-2 with TRBJ2-2, with D perhaps matching TRBD1 (6 bases). The CDR3 runs 14 residues. From germline, CDR1 is SGHTA and CDR2 FQGNSA. V lost 5 bases and J lost 4, with 11 bases in between. The CDR3 DNA is TGTGCCAGCAGCCGGGCCAGGGGCACCGGGGAGCTGTTTTTT. Translation gives CASSRARGTGELFF. Full variable domain (missing parts from reference TRBV7-2 and TRBJ2-2): GAGVSQSPSNKVTEKGKDVELRCDPISGHTALYWYRQSLGQGLEFLIYFQGNSAPDKSGLPSDRFSAERTGGSVSTLTIQRTQQEDSAVYLCASSRARGTGELFFGEGSRLTVL.

V usage is TRBV12-3 or TRBV12-4 and J usage is TRBJ1-2, with a tentative D call TRBD1 (5 bases). Trimming left V 2 bases short and J 6 bases short, with 16 bases between. The CDR3 sequence is 15 residues long. The CDR3 DNA is TGTGCCAGCAGTTTATTCGCTCGTAGGGGCGATGGCTACACCTTC. It translates to CASSLFARRGDGYTF.

This clonotype was seen once. The conserved phenylalanine or tryptophan is not found at the CDR3 terminus, so this likely reflects a read error. The chain is built from TRBV2 and TRBJ1-2; a possible D gene is TRBD1 (5 bases). Per germline, CDR1 SNHLY and CDR2 FYNNEI. The CDR3 is 12 residues long. V lost 6 bases and J lost 6, with 11 bases in between. The CDR3 here is CASRYRSHGYTY. DNA of the CDR3: TGTGCCAGCAGATACAGGTCCCATGGCTACACCTAC.

This clonotype was found a few times. The chain recombines TRBV28 with TRBJ1-5; no firm D call. Germline-derived CDR1 and CDR2 are MDHEN and SYDVKM. Trimming took 3 bases from V and 5 from J, leaving 17 bases between them. The CDR3 is 16 residues long. CDR3 DNA sequence: TGTGCCAGCAGTTTGAAAACAACAGCTCAATATCAGCCCCAGCATTTT. This encodes CASSLKTTAQYQPQHF.

This chain links TRBV29-1 with TRBJ1-1; D is possibly TRBD1 (6 bases). Trimming left V 5 bases short and J 5 bases short, with 9 bases between. There are 11 residues in the CDR3. CDR1 is SQVTM and CDR2 is ANQGSEA in the germline V gene. Here the CDR3 reads CSVTGITEAFF. Written as DNA, the CDR3 is TGCAGCGTTACAGGGATTACTGAAGCTTTCTTT.

This chain connects TRBV5-1 to TRBJ1-2; D is unclear. Germline V gene data show CDR1 as SGHRS and CDR2 as YFSETQ. Trimming stripped 4 bases from V and 4 bases from J, with 14 bases between. The CDR3 is 14 residues long. In nucleotides, the CDR3 is TGCGCCAGCAGCCCGATTGGATGGGCCTATGGCTACACCTTC. It codes for CASSPIGWAYGYTF.

This clonotype showed up just a few times. V is TRBV6-2 or TRBV6-3 and J is TRBJ2-7, with D possibly matching TRBD1 (6 bases). The germline gives CDR1 MNHEY, CDR2 SVGEGT. Trimming removed 4 bases at V and 3 bases at J, with 10 bases between. The CDR3 sequence is 13 residues long. CDR3 in amino acids: CASSSQGYYEQYV. The CDR3 nucleotides are TGTGCCAGCAGTTCTCAGGGGTACTACGAGCAGTACGTC.

DNA of the CDR3: TGTGCCAGCAGCGGTGGGGTAGTAAGCTCCTACGAGCAGTACTTC. This codes for CASSGGVVSSYEQYF. The chain uses TRBV9 and TRBJ2-7; D not certain. Germline V lookup: CDR1 SGDLS, CDR2 YYNGEE. This CDR3 is 15 amino acids long. The ends were cut back, 3 bases at V and 0 bases at J, with 13 bases in the middle.

The sample holds a few counts of this clonotype. This chain links TRBV29-1 with TRBJ1-5, with D unclear. V gave up 6 bases and J gave up 2 bases, with 17 bases separating them. CDR1 is SQVTM and CDR2 is ANQGSEA in the germline V gene. The CDR3 consists of 15 residues. CDR3 bases: TGCAGCGTGAAGGCTAATCCCGGCGGCAATCAGCCCCAGCATTTT. Encoded protein: CSVKANPGGNQPQHF.

The chain uses TRBV10-3 and TRBJ2-5; 12 bases align to TRBD2. Germline V gives CDR1 ENHRY, CDR2 SYGVKD. V shed 3 bases and J 5 bases; nucleotides not matched to a gene: 13. The CDR3 has 18 amino acids. CDR3 amino acids: CAISEYLAGGPTGETQYF. In DNA form, the CDR3 reads TGTGCCATCAGTGAATACCTAGCGGGAGGGCCGACGGGGGAGACCCAGTACTTC.

J is TRBJ2-2 and V is TRBV2; the D gene is possibly TRBD2 (5 bases). This CDR3 region has 17 residues. The germline gives CDR1 SNHLY, CDR2 FYNNEI. Deletions cut 3 bases from V and 7 bases from J, with 21 bases between. The CDR3 DNA is TGTGCCAGCAGTGAGAGGGAAGGTTTGTACGTCGGCGGGGAGCTGTTTTTT. This codes for CASSEREGLYVGGELFF.

This clonotype was detected a few times. The chain carries TRBV20-1 and TRBJ2-7; D is unresolved. Germline CDR1 and CDR2: DFQATT and SNEGSKA (reference sequence). V gave up 4 bases and J gave up 2 bases, with 15 bases separating them. The CDR3 sequence is 14 residues long. The CDR3 loop is CSATLGGNAYEQYF. CDR3 DNA: TGCAGTGCTACCTTGGGTGGGAACGCCTACGAGCAGTACTTC.